These T cell receptor beta chains were read from a single sample in a study of blood T cell repertoires in COVID-19. The table came from immunoSEQ multiplex PCR; TCRdb's copy has only in-frame clones and leaves some out. The repertoire holds more than 300,000 clones, with roughly 90% as singletons. Sequences were obtained from peripheral blood. The receptors shown here come from a man between 18 and 35 years old who had recovered from COVID-19. CDR3s include the opening cysteine and the closing phenylalanine or tryptophan. A D gene is named only where the DNA matches it firmly. Clone size appears in some rows only: once, few, many, or a class for an expanded clone.

clone size: -
J gene: TRBJ2-6
D gene: -
V gene: TRBV23-1
CDR3 DNA: TGCGCCAGCAGTCAACGAGGGTTGGGGGCCAACGTCCTGACTTTC
CDR3 protein: CASSQRGLGANVLTF

clone size: -
J gene: TRBJ2-4
D gene: TRBD2
V gene: TRBV5-6
CDR3 DNA: TGTGCCAGCAGCTTGGGCGTAGCGGGAGGGCCCTCGAACATTCAGTACTTC
CDR3 protein: CASSLGVAGGPSNIQYF

clone size: -
J gene: TRBJ1-1
D gene: -
V gene: TRBV27
CDR3 DNA: TGTGCCAGCAGCCCCGGTTTCGCTGAAGCTTTCTTT
CDR3 protein: CASSPGFAEAFF

clone size: -
J gene: TRBJ1-1
D gene: -
V gene: TRBV5-6
CDR3 DNA: TGTGCCAGCAGCGACACAAGTTCTGAAGCTTTCTTT
CDR3 protein: CASSDTSSEAFF

clone size: -
J gene: TRBJ1-2
D gene: -
V gene: TRBV14
CDR3 DNA: TGTGCCAGCAGCCAAGATCTCACCGTAGCTAACTATGGCTACACCTTC
CDR3 protein: CASSQDLTVANYGYTF

clone size: -
J gene: TRBJ1-1
D gene: -
V gene: TRBV19
CDR3 DNA: TGTGCCAGTAGTATGAGTCGATCGGGGATTGAAGCTTTCTTT
CDR3 protein: CASSMSRSGIEAFF

clone size: -
J gene: TRBJ2-7
D gene: -
V gene: TRBV2
CDR3 DNA: TGTGCCAGCAGGATTTCGGGGTACGAGCAGTACTTC
CDR3 protein: CASRISGYEQYF

clone size: -
J gene: TRBJ2-7
D gene: TRBD2
V gene: TRBV6-2/TRBV6-3
CDR3 DNA: TGTGCCAGCAGTTACAAGGCGGGAGGCGAGCAGTACTTC
CDR3 protein: CASSYKAGGEQYF

clone size: -
J gene: TRBJ1-5
D gene: TRBD1
V gene: TRBV19
CDR3 DNA: TGTGCCAGTAGTACCGGACAGGGGTTTCAGCCCCAGCATTTT
CDR3 protein: CASSTGQGFQPQHF

clone size: -
J gene: TRBJ2-7
D gene: -
V gene: TRBV5-1
CDR3 DNA: TGCGCCAGCAGCTTGGCCAGGGGACAATCCCACCTCTACGAGCAGTACTTC
CDR3 protein: CASSLARGQSHLYEQYF

clone size: -
J gene: TRBJ2-5
D gene: -
V gene: TRBV4-1
CDR3 DNA: TGCGCCAGCAGCCAAGATAGAACAGGGCTGGAGACCCAGTACTTC
CDR3 protein: CASSQDRTGLETQYF

clone size: -
J gene: TRBJ2-2
D gene: TRBD1
V gene: TRBV11-2
CDR3 DNA: TGTGCCAGCAGCTTCTTACAGGGGGCCGGGGAGCTGTTTTTT
CDR3 protein: CASSFLQGAGELFF

clone size: -
J gene: TRBJ2-1
D gene: TRBD1
V gene: TRBV27
CDR3 DNA: TGTGCCAGCAGTTTAAATGGGCCCCTAAGGACAGGGGGCAGGAATGAGCAGTTCTTC
CDR3 protein: CASSLNGPLRTGGRNEQFF

clone size: -
J gene: TRBJ1-2
D gene: TRBD1
V gene: TRBV5-4
CDR3 DNA: TGTGCCAGCAGCCACCAGACAGGGGAGGAAGGCTACACCTTC
CDR3 protein: CASSHQTGEEGYTF

clone size: -
J gene: TRBJ2-7
D gene: TRBD1
V gene: TRBV19
CDR3 DNA: TGTGCCAGTAGTACCTCCGGGACAGACACTTACGAGCAGTACTTC
CDR3 protein: CASSTSGTDTYEQYF

clone size: -
J gene: TRBJ1-3
D gene: -
V gene: TRBV19
CDR3 DNA: TGTGCCAGTAGTTCGCCCGGACAGTTTCCTGGAAACACCATATATTTT
CDR3 protein: CASSSPGQFPGNTIYF

clone size: once
J gene: TRBJ1-2
D gene: -
V gene: TRBV5-4
CDR3 DNA: TGTGCCAGCAGCTCCGTCGCGTCAGGGAACTATGGCTACACCTTC
CDR3 protein: CASSSVASGNYGYTF

clone size: -
J gene: TRBJ2-1
D gene: TRBD2
V gene: TRBV10-3
CDR3 DNA: TGTGCCATCAGTCCGGATGCGGGAGGGTTCAATGAGCAGTTCTTC
CDR3 protein: CAISPDAGGFNEQFF

clone size: -
J gene: TRBJ1-1
D gene: -
V gene: TRBV7-2
CDR3 DNA: TGTGCCAGCAGCTATGGAGGACTTTTGAACACTGAAGCTTTCTTT
CDR3 protein: CASSYGGLLNTEAFF

clone size: once
J gene: TRBJ2-7
D gene: -
V gene: TRBV20-1
CDR3 DNA: TGCAGTGCTAGTGAACCCTACTCCTACGAGCAGTACTTC
CDR3 protein: CSASEPYSYEQYF

clone size: -
J gene: TRBJ2-7
D gene: -
V gene: TRBV30
CDR3 DNA: TGTGCCTGCGCCGGGTCTCGATACGAGCAGTACTTC
CDR3 protein: CACAGSRYEQYF

clone size: -
J gene: TRBJ2-5
D gene: TRBD2
V gene: TRBV13
CDR3 DNA: TGTGCCAGCAGCTCTTGGACTAGCGGGAGAAAAGAGACCCAGTACTTC
CDR3 protein: CASSSWTSGRKETQYF

clone size: once
J gene: TRBJ1-2
D gene: -
V gene: TRBV12-3/TRBV12-4
CDR3 DNA: TGTGCCAGCACGGGCAGACCCTCGGGGGGCTACACCTTC
CDR3 protein: CASTGRPSGGYTF

clone size: -
J gene: TRBJ1-5
D gene: TRBD1
V gene: TRBV6-6
CDR3 DNA: TGTGCCAGCAGTCCTAATCCCGGGACAGGGGAGACTCAGCCCCAGCATTTT
CDR3 protein: CASSPNPGTGETQPQHF

clone size: -
J gene: TRBJ2-7
D gene: -
V gene: TRBV27
CDR3 DNA: TGTGCCAGCAGTTTAACGGGATCATATTACGAGCAGTACTTC
CDR3 protein: CASSLTGSYYEQYF

clone size: -
J gene: TRBJ1-1
D gene: TRBD1
V gene: TRBV2
CDR3 DNA: TGTGCCAGCAGCGCTACTCGGACAGGGGGGAACACTGAAGCTTTCTTT
CDR3 protein: CASSATRTGGNTEAFF

clone size: few
J gene: TRBJ1-4
D gene: -
V gene: TRBV18
CDR3 DNA: TGTGCCAGCTCACAAACACGCCCACAGGGTGAAAAACTGTTTTTT
CDR3 protein: CASSQTRPQGEKLFF

clone size: -
J gene: TRBJ2-1
D gene: TRBD1
V gene: TRBV3-1/TRBV3-2
CDR3 DNA: TGTGCCAGCAGCCAAGCAGGGACAGGGGATGAGCAGTTCTTC
CDR3 protein: CASSQAGTGDEQFF

clone size: -
J gene: TRBJ2-7
D gene: TRBD1
V gene: TRBV19
CDR3 DNA: TGTGCCAGTAGTAAGACAGGGTGGGCCTACGAGCAGTACTTC
CDR3 protein: CASSKTGWAYEQYF

clone size: -
J gene: TRBJ2-1
D gene: TRBD1
V gene: TRBV18
CDR3 DNA: TGTGCCAGCTCACCACCGGGGACAGGGGGCCCTTACAATGAGCAGTTCTTC
CDR3 protein: CASSPPGTGGPYNEQFF

clone size: -
J gene: TRBJ1-1
D gene: -
V gene: TRBV6-5
CDR3 DNA: TGTGCCAGCAGAGACTGGGGACATTCCACTGAAGCTTTCTTT
CDR3 protein: CASRDWGHSTEAFF

clone size: -
J gene: TRBJ2-1
D gene: TRBD1
V gene: TRBV27
CDR3 DNA: TGTGCCAGCAGTTTATCGAACGCCGGGACAGGACTCAATGAGCAGTTCTTC
CDR3 protein: CASSLSNAGTGLNEQFF

clone size: -
J gene: TRBJ1-1
D gene: TRBD1
V gene: TRBV9
CDR3 DNA: TGTGCCAGCAAGGGACAGGGCTCTGAAGCTTTCTTT
CDR3 protein: CASKGQGSEAFF

clone size: -
J gene: TRBJ1-2
D gene: -
V gene: TRBV2
CDR3 DNA: TGTGCCAGCAGTGAAGGACTGATCGACTATGGCTACACCTTC
CDR3 protein: CASSEGLIDYGYTF

clone size: -
J gene: TRBJ1-3
D gene: -
V gene: TRBV18
CDR3 DNA: TGTGCCAGCTCACCACCGCGGGGGGAAGAAGAAAACACCATATATTTT
CDR3 protein: CASSPPRGEEENTIYF

clone size: -
J gene: TRBJ1-4
D gene: TRBD1
V gene: TRBV2
CDR3 DNA: TGTGCCAGCAAGACCGGGACAGGGGAAGAAAAACTGTTTTTT
CDR3 protein: CASKTGTGEEKLFF

clone size: -
J gene: TRBJ1-1
D gene: TRBD1
V gene: TRBV29-1
CDR3 DNA: TGCAGCGTTCCAGGGGGGTCCACAGTGAACACTGAAGCTTTCTTT
CDR3 protein: CSVPGGSTVNTEAFF

clone size: -
J gene: TRBJ1-1
D gene: TRBD1
V gene: TRBV5-6
CDR3 DNA: TGTGCCAGCAGCCGGGACAGGGTTGCCGTGAGGCAAGCTTTCTTT
CDR3 protein: CASSRDRVAVRQAFF

clone size: -
J gene: TRBJ1-5
D gene: -
V gene: TRBV7-9
CDR3 DNA: TGTGCCAGCAGCTTAGACCGGGATAGCAATCAGCCCCAGCATTTT
CDR3 protein: CASSLDRDSNQPQHF

clone size: -
J gene: TRBJ2-5
D gene: TRBD1
V gene: TRBV5-1
CDR3 DNA: TGCGCCAGCAGCTCTCCTACAGGGGTCATGGAGACCCAGTACTTC
CDR3 protein: CASSSPTGVMETQYF

clone size: -
J gene: TRBJ2-7
D gene: -
V gene: TRBV27
CDR3 DNA: TGTGCCAGCAGTCCCCTCGGTTCCTACGAGCAGTACTTC
CDR3 protein: CASSPLGSYEQYF

clone size: -
J gene: TRBJ2-7
D gene: TRBD1
V gene: TRBV27
CDR3 DNA: TGTGCCAGCAGCCCGGGACAGGGGGACGAGCAGTACTTC
CDR3 protein: CASSPGQGDEQYF

clone size: once
J gene: TRBJ1-3
D gene: TRBD1
V gene: TRBV24-1
CDR3 DNA: TGTGCCACCAGTGACCGAACCCGGGACAGGGTAGGAAACACCATATATTTT
CDR3 protein: CATSDRTRDRVGNTIYF

clone size: -
J gene: TRBJ1-2
D gene: -
V gene: TRBV27
CDR3 DNA: TGTGCCAGCAGTTTACTAACGGGTGGGGCGAACTATGGCTACACCTTC
CDR3 protein: CASSLLTGGANYGYTF

clone size: -
J gene: TRBJ2-3
D gene: TRBD2
V gene: TRBV2
CDR3 DNA: TGTGCCAGCAAACTAGCGGGAGGCCCCACAGATACGCAGTATTTT
CDR3 protein: CASKLAGGPTDTQYF

clone size: -
J gene: TRBJ2-7
D gene: TRBD1
V gene: TRBV19
CDR3 DNA: TGTGCCAGTAGTATAGAAGGGACAGGGACTTACGAGCAGTACTTC
CDR3 protein: CASSIEGTGTYEQYF